This T cell receptor beta chain was profiled in a study of cytomegalovirus exposure and HLA in healthy donors. Primers included in the PCR were 60 Vbeta and 13 Jbeta primers. Sequencing used immunoSEQ multiplex PCR; TCRdb keeps in-frame clones, though not all of them. Here the sample table reports 100,000 to 150,000 clones. The sample taken for sequencing was PBMCs. The TCR comes from a man aged 18 to 30 in good health and CMV-seronegative.

The CDR3 protein is CASSQVGAGFGYTF. For the CDR3, the DNA is TGCGCCAGCAGCCAAGTGGGGGCGGGTTTTGGCTACACCTTC. The V and J genes are TRBV4-1 and TRBJ1-2, with D possibly matching TRBD1 (6 bases). Germline V gene data show CDR1 as MGHRA and CDR2 as YSYEKL. Trimming left V 1 base short and J 7 bases short, with 13 bases between. The CDR3 is made up of 14 amino acids.